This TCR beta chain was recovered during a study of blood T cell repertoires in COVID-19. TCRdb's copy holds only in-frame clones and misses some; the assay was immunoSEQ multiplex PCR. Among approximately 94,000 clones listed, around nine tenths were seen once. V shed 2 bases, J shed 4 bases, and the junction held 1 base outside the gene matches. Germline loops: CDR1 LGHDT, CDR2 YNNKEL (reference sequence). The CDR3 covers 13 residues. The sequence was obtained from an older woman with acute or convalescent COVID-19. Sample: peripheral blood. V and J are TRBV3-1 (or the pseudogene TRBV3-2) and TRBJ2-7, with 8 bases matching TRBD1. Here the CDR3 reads CASSQRQGYEQYF. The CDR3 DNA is TGTGCCAGCAGCCAAAGACAGGGGTACGAGCAGTACTTC.